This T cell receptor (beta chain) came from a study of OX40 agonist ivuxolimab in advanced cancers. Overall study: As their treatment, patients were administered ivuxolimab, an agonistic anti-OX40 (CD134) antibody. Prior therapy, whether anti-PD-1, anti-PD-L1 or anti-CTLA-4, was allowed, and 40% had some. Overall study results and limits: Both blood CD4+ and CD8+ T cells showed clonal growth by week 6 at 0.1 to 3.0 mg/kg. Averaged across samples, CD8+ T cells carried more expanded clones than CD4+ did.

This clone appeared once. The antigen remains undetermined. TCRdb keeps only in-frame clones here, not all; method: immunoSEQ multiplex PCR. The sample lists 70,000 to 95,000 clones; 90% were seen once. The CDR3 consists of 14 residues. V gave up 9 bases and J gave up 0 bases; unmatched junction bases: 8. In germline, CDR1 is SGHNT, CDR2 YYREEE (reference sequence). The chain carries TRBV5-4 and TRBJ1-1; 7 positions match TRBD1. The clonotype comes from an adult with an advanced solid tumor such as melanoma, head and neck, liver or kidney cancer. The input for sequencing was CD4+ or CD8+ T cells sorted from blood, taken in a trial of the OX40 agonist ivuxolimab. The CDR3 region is CATKQGLMNTEAFF. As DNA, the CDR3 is TGTGCCACCAAACAGGGGTTAATGAACACTGAAGCTTTCTTT.